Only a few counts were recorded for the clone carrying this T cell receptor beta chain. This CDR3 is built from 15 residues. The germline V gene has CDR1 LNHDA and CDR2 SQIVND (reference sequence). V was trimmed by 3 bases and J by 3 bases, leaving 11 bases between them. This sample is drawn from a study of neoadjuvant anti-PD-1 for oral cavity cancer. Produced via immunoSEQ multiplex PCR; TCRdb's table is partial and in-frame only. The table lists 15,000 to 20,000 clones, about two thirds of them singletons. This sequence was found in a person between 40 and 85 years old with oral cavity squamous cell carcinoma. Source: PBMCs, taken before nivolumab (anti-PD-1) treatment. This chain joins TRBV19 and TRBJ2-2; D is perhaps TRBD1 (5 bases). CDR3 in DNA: TGTGCCAGTAGTATTCTAGGGGTCGACACCGGGGAGCTGTTTTTT. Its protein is CASSILGVDTGELFF.